The present TCR beta chain was sequenced within a study of shared clonotypes between healthy human individuals. The germline V and J ends were trimmed by 7 bases and 0 bases, with 15 bases remaining between them. The CDR3 contains 15 residues. Germline lookup yields CDR1 SNHLY and CDR2 FYNNEI. Repertoires were generated with immunoSEQ multiplex PCR, while TCRdb's copy carries only in-frame clones and drops some. The sample holds 2,500,000 or so clones, under 95% seen once. This receptor was identified in a young man in good health. Some clones in this sample may be carry-over from other donors' samples. Sequenced input: naive CD4+ T cells from PBMCs. Subset of the sample: CD45RA+ positively selected. The rearrangement joins TRBV2 to TRBJ1-2; no reliable D call. This CDR3 reads CASTEATEPNYGYTF. The CDR3 nucleotides read TGTGCCAGCACCGAAGCAACAGAACCTAACTATGGCTACACCTTC.